This T cell receptor (beta chain) was profiled in a study of technical replicates of blood from a handful of donors. V lost 1 base, J lost 2 bases, and 12 bases lay in between. Germline V gene lookup returns CDR1 LNHDA and CDR2 SQIVND (reference sequence). CDR3 size: 16 residues. TCRdb's copy holds only in-frame clones and misses some; the assay was immunoSEQ multiplex PCR. This sample yields nearly 80,000 clones, of which approximately 93% are seen a single time; around 0.38% belongs to the top ten. The sequence was collected from a human donor in good health. The chain uses TRBV19 and TRBJ1-5; D gene unclear. Material: T cells isolated from PBMCs. The CDR3 nucleotides are TGTGCCAGTAGTATAGTTCGAGGAGAAGGCAATCAGCCCCAGCATTTT. It encodes CASSIVRGEGNQPQHF.